This T cell receptor beta chain was recovered during a study of T cells in Graves' hyperthyroidism and ophthalmopathy. Ophthalmopathy cases scored 3 or more on the Clinical Activity Score and 4 or more on NOSPECS grade, with duration below 3 months. Amplified TCR beta CDR3 regions came from RNA transcripts. Carried out on the TCR CDR3, a first-round RT-PCR used the HTBI primer set. In TCRdb, the multiplex PCR reads were re-called with MiXCR into one record per CDR3 protein. The sample lists approximately 690,000 distinct CDR3 sequences; around 13% were seen once. V was clipped by 1 base and J by 0 bases, with 12 bases between them. The V gene's germline CDR1 is KGHSH and CDR2 LQKENI. The CDR3 extends over 17 amino acids. In its sample, this clonotype was seen many times.

This chain uses TRBV18 with TRBJ2-2; D not resolved. The clonotype was recovered from a woman aged 50 to 60 with Graves' ophthalmopathy. Sequenced input: blood. CDR3 amino acids: CASSPRLSGPNTGELFF. The CDR3 DNA reads as TGTGCCAGCTCACCACGGCTGTCAGGACCGAACACCGGGGAGCTGTTTTTT.